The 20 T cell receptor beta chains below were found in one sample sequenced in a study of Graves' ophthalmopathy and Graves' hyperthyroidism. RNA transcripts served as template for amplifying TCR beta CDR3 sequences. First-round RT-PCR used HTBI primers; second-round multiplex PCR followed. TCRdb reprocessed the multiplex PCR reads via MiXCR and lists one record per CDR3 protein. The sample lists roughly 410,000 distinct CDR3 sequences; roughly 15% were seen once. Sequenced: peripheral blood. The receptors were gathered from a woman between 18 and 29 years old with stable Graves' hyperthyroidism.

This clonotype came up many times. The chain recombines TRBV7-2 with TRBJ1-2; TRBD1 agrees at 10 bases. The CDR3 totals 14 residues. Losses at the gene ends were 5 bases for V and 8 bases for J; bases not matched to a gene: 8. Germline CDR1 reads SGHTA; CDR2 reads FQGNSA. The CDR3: CASSPTGQGRGYTF. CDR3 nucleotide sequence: TGTGCCAGCAGCCCCACGGGACAGGGGAGAGGCTACACCTTC.

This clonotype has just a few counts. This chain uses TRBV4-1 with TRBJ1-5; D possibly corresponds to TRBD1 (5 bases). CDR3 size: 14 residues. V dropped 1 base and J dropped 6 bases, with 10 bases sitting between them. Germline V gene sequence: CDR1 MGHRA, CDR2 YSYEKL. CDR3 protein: CASSQVGGGQPQHF. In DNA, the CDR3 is TGCGCCAGCAGCCAAGTGGGGGGGGGTCAGCCCCAGCATTTT.

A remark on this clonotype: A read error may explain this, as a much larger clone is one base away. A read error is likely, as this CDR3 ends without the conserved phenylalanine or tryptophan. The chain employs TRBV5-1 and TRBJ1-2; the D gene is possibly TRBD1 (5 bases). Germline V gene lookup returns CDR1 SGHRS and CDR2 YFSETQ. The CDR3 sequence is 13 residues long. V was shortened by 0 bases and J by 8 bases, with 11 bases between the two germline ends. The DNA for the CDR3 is TGCGCCAGCAGCTTGGATTTGGGGACGGGCTACACCGTC. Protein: CASSLDLGTGYTV.

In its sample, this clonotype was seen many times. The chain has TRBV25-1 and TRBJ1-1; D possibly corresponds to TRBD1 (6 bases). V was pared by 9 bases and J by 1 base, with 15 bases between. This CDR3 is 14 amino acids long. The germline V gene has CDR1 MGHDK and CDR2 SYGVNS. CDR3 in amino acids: CASRRGAGNTEAFF. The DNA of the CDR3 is TGTGCCAGTCGACGGGGGGCTGGGAACACTGAAGCTTTCTTT.

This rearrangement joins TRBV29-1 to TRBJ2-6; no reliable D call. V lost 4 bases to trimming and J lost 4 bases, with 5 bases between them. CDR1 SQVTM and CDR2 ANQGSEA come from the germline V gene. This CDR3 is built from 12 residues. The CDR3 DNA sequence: TGCAGCGTTGGATTGGGGGCCAACGTCCTGACTTTC. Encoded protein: CSVGLGANVLTF.

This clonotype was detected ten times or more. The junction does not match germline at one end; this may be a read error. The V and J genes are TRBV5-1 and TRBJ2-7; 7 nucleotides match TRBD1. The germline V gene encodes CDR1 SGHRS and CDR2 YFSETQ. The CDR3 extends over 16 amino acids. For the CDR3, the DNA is TGCACCAGCAGCCCTGGGACAGTTTCCACCTTTTACGAGCAGTACTTC. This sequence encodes CTSSPGTVSTFYEQYF.

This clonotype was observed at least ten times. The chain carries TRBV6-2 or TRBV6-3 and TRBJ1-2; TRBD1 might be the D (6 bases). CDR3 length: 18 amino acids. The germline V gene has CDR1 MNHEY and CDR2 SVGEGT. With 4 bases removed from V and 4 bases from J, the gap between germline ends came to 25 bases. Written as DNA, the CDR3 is TGTGCCAGCAGTTCGGGGGATGTACGGACAGTTTCAAGCTATGGCTACACCTTC. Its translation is CASSSGDVRTVSSYGYTF.

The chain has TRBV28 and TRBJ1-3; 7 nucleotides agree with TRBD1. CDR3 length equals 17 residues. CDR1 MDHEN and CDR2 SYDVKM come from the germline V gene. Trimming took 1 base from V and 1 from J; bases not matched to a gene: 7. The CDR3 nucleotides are TGTGCCAGCAGTTTATTCCCCCAGGGGGGATCTGGAAACACCATATATTTT. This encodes CASSLFPQGGSGNTIYF. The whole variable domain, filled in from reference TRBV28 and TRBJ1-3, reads DVKVTQSSRYLVKRTGEKVFLECVQDMDHENMFWYRQDPGLGLRLIYFSYDVKMKEKGDIPEGYSVSREKKERFSLILESASTNQTSMYLCASSLFPQGGSGNTIYFGEGSWLTVV.

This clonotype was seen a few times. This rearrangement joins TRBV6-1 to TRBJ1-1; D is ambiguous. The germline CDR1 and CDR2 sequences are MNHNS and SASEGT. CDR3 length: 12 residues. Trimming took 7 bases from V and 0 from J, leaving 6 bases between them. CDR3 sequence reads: CASITMNTEAFF. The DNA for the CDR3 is TGTGCCAGCATAACCATGAACACTGAAGCTTTCTTT.

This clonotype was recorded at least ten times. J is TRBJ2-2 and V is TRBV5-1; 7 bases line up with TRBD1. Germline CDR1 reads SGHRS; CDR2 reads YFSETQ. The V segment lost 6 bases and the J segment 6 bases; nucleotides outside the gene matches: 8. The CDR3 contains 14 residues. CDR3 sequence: CASKETGSPGELFF. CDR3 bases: TGCGCCAGCAAAGAGACAGGGTCCCCCGGGGAGCTGTTTTTT.

CDR3 protein: CASSISGGTGEAFF. DNA for the CDR3: TGTGCCAGTAGTATCTCAGGGGGTACGGGTGAAGCTTTCTTT. This chain joins TRBV19 and TRBJ1-1; 7 bases are shared with TRBD1. Germline V gives CDR1 LNHDA, CDR2 SQIVND (reference sequence). The CDR3 is 14 amino acids. Trimming cost V 3 bases and J 7 bases; bases outside gene matches: 8.

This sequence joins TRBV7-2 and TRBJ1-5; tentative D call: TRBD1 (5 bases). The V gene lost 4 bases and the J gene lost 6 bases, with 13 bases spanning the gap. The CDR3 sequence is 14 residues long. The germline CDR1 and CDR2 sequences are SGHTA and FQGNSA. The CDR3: CASSSQTGGQPQHF. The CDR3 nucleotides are TGTGCCAGCAGCTCGCAGACCGGGGGTCAGCCCCAGCATTTT.

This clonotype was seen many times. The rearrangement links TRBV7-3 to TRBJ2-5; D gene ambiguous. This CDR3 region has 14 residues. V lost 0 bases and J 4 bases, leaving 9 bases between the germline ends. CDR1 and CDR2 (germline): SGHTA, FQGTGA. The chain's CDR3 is CASSLTSSSETQYF. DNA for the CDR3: TGTGCCAGCAGCTTAACGAGTAGCTCAGAGACCCAGTACTTC.

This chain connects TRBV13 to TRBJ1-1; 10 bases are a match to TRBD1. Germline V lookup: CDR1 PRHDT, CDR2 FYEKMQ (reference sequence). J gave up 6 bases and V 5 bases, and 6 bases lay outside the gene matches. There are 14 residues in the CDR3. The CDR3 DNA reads TGTGCCAGCAGCCCTCGGACAGGGGGAGCTGAAGCTTTCTTT. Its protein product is CASSPRTGGAEAFF.

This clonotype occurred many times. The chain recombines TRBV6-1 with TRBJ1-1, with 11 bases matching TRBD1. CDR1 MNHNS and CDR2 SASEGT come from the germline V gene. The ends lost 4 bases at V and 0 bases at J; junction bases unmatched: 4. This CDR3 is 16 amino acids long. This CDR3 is CASSGGQGALNTEAFF. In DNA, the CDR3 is TGTGCCAGCAGTGGAGGACAGGGGGCTTTGAACACTGAAGCTTTCTTT.

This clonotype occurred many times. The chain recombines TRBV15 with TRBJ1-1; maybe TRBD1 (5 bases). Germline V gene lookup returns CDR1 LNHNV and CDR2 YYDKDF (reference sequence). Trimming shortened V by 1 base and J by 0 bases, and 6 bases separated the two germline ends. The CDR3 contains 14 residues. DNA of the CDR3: TGTGCCACCAGCAGAGGACAGTTGAACACTGAAGCTTTCTTT. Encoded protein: CATSRGQLNTEAFF.

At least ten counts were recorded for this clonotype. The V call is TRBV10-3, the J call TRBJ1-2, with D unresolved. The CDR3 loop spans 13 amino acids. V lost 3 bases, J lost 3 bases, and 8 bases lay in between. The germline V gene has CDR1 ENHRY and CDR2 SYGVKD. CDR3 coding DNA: TGTGCCATCAGTGACGCCACCTACTATGGCTACACCTTC. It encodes CAISDATYYGYTF.

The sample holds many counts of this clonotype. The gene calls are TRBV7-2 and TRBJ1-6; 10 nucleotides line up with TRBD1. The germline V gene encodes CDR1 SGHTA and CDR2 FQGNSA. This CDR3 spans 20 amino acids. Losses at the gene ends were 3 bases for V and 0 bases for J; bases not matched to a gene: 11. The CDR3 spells CASSFRTGGPYSSYNSPLHF. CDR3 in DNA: TGTGCCAGCAGCTTCCGGACAGGGGGGCCTTATAGCTCCTATAATTCACCCCTCCACTTT.

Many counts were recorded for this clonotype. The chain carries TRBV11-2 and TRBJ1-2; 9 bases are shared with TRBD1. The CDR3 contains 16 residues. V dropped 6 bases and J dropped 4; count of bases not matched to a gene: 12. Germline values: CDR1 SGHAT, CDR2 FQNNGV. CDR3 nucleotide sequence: TGTGCCAGCAGTCTGTCCGGGACAGGGACGGGCTATGGCTACACCTTC. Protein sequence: CASSLSGTGTGYGYTF.

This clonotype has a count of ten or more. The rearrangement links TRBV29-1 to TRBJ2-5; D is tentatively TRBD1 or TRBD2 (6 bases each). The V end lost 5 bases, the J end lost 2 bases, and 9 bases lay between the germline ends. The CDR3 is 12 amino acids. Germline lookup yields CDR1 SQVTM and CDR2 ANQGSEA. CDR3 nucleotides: TGCAGCGTTCAAGGGGGGCAAGAGACCCAGTACTTC. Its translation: CSVQGGQETQYF.